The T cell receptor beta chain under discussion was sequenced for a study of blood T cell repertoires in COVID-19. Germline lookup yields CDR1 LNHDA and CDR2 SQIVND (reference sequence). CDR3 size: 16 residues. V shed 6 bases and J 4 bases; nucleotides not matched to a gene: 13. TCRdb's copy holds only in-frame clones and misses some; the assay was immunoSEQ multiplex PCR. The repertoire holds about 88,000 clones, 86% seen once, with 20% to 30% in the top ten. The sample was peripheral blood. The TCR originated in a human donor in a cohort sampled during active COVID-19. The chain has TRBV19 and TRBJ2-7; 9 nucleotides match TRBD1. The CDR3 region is CASSLPPGQGSYEQYF. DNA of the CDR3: TGTGCCAGTAGCCTCCCCCCGGGACAGGGCTCGTACGAGCAGTACTTC.